Listed below are T cell receptor beta chains from one sample, sequenced in a study of identical twins. TCRdb reanalysed the 5' RACE reads using MiXCR and keeps one entry per CDR3 protein. The sample carries roughly 260,000 distinct CDR3 sequences, 7% to 8.5% recorded once. These same data were also listed under a study on yellow fever vaccine responses in identical twins.

The specimen sequenced was CD8+ T cells sorted from blood. These receptor sequences come from a woman aged 18 to 35 in good health. CDR3s include the opening cysteine and the closing phenylalanine or tryptophan. The D gene is left open where the match is weak. Clone size, where shown, is once, few, many, or a class for clones that have expanded.

clone_size: many
j_call: TRBJ2-2
v_call: TRBV12-3/TRBV12-4
d_call: -
cdr3_nt: TGTGCCAGCAGTTGGGTCACCGGGGAGCTGTTTTTT
cdr3_aa: CASSWVTGELFF

clone_size: once
j_call: TRBJ2-1
v_call: TRBV13
d_call: -
cdr3_nt: TGTGCCAGCAGCCCCGTCGGGGAGCTCGACTACAATGAGCAGTTCTTC
cdr3_aa: CASSPVGELDYNEQFF

clone_size: many
j_call: TRBJ1-1
v_call: TRBV29-1
d_call: -
cdr3_nt: TGCAGCGTTGACGTTTGGTCGGCCCAAGGAGCTTTCTTT
cdr3_aa: CSVDVWSAQGAFF

clone_size: many
j_call: TRBJ2-3
v_call: TRBV7-8
d_call: -
cdr3_nt: TGTGCCAGCAGCACGAACCAGGGGATCGGCACAGATACGCAGTATTTT
cdr3_aa: CASSTNQGIGTDTQYF

clone_size: many
j_call: TRBJ1-5
v_call: TRBV28
d_call: -
cdr3_nt: TGTGCCAGCACTCATAGCAATCAGCCCCAGCATTTT
cdr3_aa: CASTHSNQPQHF

clone_size: -
j_call: TRBJ2-3
v_call: TRBV19
d_call: TRBD2
cdr3_nt: TGTGCCAGTAGTACGGGCAAATACCGGGACTACCATACGCAGTATTTT
cdr3_aa: CASSTGKYRDYHTQYF

clone_size: -
j_call: TRBJ2-2
v_call: TRBV7-9
d_call: -
cdr3_nt: TGTGCCAGCAGCTTACGACCAGGGAACACCGGGGAGCTGTTTTTT
cdr3_aa: CASSLRPGNTGELFF

clone_size: many
j_call: TRBJ2-3
v_call: TRBV6-2/TRBV6-3
d_call: TRBD2
cdr3_nt: TGTGCCAGCAGTCGGAAACTAGCGGGGGTCACAGATACGCAGTATTTT
cdr3_aa: CASSRKLAGVTDTQYF

clone_size: many
j_call: TRBJ2-7
v_call: TRBV12-3/TRBV12-4
d_call: TRBD2
cdr3_nt: TGTGCCAGCAGTTTCGCGGGAGCCTACGAGCAGTACTTC
cdr3_aa: CASSFAGAYEQYF

clone_size: few
j_call: TRBJ2-1
v_call: TRBV6-5
d_call: -
cdr3_nt: TGTGCCAGCAGTTACGGGGGGGCTGGTGAGCAGTTCTTC
cdr3_aa: CASSYGGAGEQFF

clone_size: -
j_call: TRBJ2-5
v_call: TRBV12-3/TRBV12-4
d_call: -
cdr3_nt: TGTGCCAGCAGTTTACCTGACAGGCAACAAGAGACCCAGTACTTC
cdr3_aa: CASSLPDRQQETQYF

clone_size: -
j_call: TRBJ2-2
v_call: TRBV18
d_call: -
cdr3_nt: TGTGCCAGCTCACCACCTCCTTCGGAGGGATACACCGGGGAGCTGTTTTTT
cdr3_aa: CASSPPPSEGYTGELFF

clone_size: -
j_call: TRBJ2-1
v_call: TRBV19
d_call: -
cdr3_nt: TGTGCCAGTAGAGGGCTTGGCCGTTACGAGCAGTTCTTC
cdr3_aa: CASRGLGRYEQFF

clone_size: many
j_call: TRBJ2-1
v_call: TRBV11-2
d_call: TRBD1
cdr3_nt: TGTGCCAGCAGCCCTATGACAGGGGGCAGTAACAATGAGCAGTTCTTC
cdr3_aa: CASSPMTGGSNNEQFF

clone_size: -
j_call: TRBJ2-1
v_call: TRBV20-1
d_call: -
cdr3_nt: TGCAGTGCTAGCGAGTGGACAGTCTACAATGAGCAGTTCTTC
cdr3_aa: CSASEWTVYNEQFF

clone_size: few
j_call: TRBJ2-3
v_call: TRBV4-1
d_call: TRBD2
cdr3_nt: TGCGCCAGCAGCCACCCCGGGACTAGCGGGAGTGGCACAGATACGCAGTATTTT
cdr3_aa: CASSHPGTSGSGTDTQYF

clone_size: many
j_call: TRBJ2-1
v_call: TRBV2
d_call: -
cdr3_nt: TGTGCCAGCCCAACGGGCAATGAGCAGTTCTTC
cdr3_aa: CASPTGNEQFF

clone_size: many
j_call: TRBJ2-1
v_call: TRBV15
d_call: -
cdr3_nt: TGTGCCACCAGCTCAACACGGGAACGTACAAATGAGCAGTTCTTC
cdr3_aa: CATSSTRERTNEQFF

clone_size: -
j_call: TRBJ1-6
v_call: TRBV12-3/TRBV12-4
d_call: -
cdr3_nt: TGTGCCAGCAGTTTTACAGCAACTAATTCACCCCTCCACTTT
cdr3_aa: CASSFTATNSPLHF

clone_size: -
j_call: TRBJ1-2
v_call: TRBV7-9
d_call: -
cdr3_nt: TGTGCCAGCAGCCGTATTCGGGACGATGCTAACTATGGCTACACCTTC
cdr3_aa: CASSRIRDDANYGYTF

clone_size: few
j_call: TRBJ2-5
v_call: TRBV12-3/TRBV12-4
d_call: -
cdr3_nt: TGTGCCAGCAGCCAATTGCAAGAGACCCAGTACTTC
cdr3_aa: CASSQLQETQYF

clone_size: many
j_call: TRBJ2-1
v_call: TRBV20-1
d_call: -
cdr3_nt: TGCAGTGCCACACAATTGTTAGCCCTGGACAATGAGCAGTTCTTC
cdr3_aa: CSATQLLALDNEQFF

clone_size: -
j_call: TRBJ2-1
v_call: TRBV5-5
d_call: TRBD2
cdr3_nt: TGTGCCAGCAGCTTGGCCGGGGGGGCGGGCAATGAGCAGTTCTTC
cdr3_aa: CASSLAGGAGNEQFF

clone_size: -
j_call: TRBJ2-5
v_call: TRBV2
d_call: TRBD2
cdr3_nt: TGTGCCAGCAGTGAACTGATAGCGGGAGTGGGAGAGACCCAGTACTTC
cdr3_aa: CASSELIAGVGETQYF

clone_size: -
j_call: TRBJ2-2
v_call: TRBV2
d_call: -
cdr3_nt: TGTGCCAGCAGTGAATCTTGGCTGGCGAACACCGGGGAGCTGTTTTTT
cdr3_aa: CASSESWLANTGELFF

clone_size: -
j_call: TRBJ1-4
v_call: TRBV7-6
d_call: -
cdr3_nt: TGTGCCAGCAGCCCGCGGCGGGGGGAAAAACTGTTTTTT
cdr3_aa: CASSPRRGEKLFF

clone_size: many
j_call: TRBJ2-1
v_call: TRBV5-1
d_call: -
cdr3_nt: TGCGCCAGCAGCTTGGCCCAGGGTTTCACCTACAATGAGCAGTTCTTC
cdr3_aa: CASSLAQGFTYNEQFF

clone_size: many
j_call: TRBJ2-7
v_call: TRBV9
d_call: -
cdr3_nt: TGTGCCAGCAGCGTAGGGGGCGGACCCTACGAGCAGTACTTC
cdr3_aa: CASSVGGGPYEQYF

clone_size: many
j_call: TRBJ2-1
v_call: TRBV14
d_call: TRBD1
cdr3_nt: TGTGCCAGCAGCCTACTTTCCGGGACAGAATACAATGAGCAGTTCTTC
cdr3_aa: CASSLLSGTEYNEQFF

clone_size: -
j_call: TRBJ2-7
v_call: TRBV7-6
d_call: TRBD2
cdr3_nt: TGTGCCACCAGTCTAGCGGGATTCGAGCAGTACTTC
cdr3_aa: CATSLAGFEQYF

clone_size: -
j_call: TRBJ2-2
v_call: TRBV29-1
d_call: TRBD1
cdr3_nt: TGCAGCGTTGAAGAGGGACAGGGGGACGGGGAGCTGTTTTTT
cdr3_aa: CSVEEGQGDGELFF

clone_size: many
j_call: TRBJ2-7
v_call: TRBV5-1
d_call: TRBD2
cdr3_nt: TGCGCCAGCAGCTTAGCGGGAGGGCCCTCCTACGAGCAGTACTTC
cdr3_aa: CASSLAGGPSYEQYF

clone_size: -
j_call: TRBJ2-7
v_call: TRBV7-3
d_call: TRBD1
cdr3_nt: TGTGCCAGCAGCTTAGGGACAGGGGACGAGCAGTACTTC
cdr3_aa: CASSLGTGDEQYF

clone_size: many
j_call: TRBJ2-1
v_call: TRBV6-5
d_call: -
cdr3_nt: TGTGCCAGCAGTTACTCGGCAGTGTACAATGAGCAGTTCTTC
cdr3_aa: CASSYSAVYNEQFF

clone_size: many
j_call: TRBJ2-1
v_call: TRBV7-2
d_call: -
cdr3_nt: TGTGCCAGCAGCTCCGGTCCCAGCTCCTACAATGAGCAGTTCTTC
cdr3_aa: CASSSGPSSYNEQFF

clone_size: -
j_call: TRBJ2-7
v_call: TRBV7-9
d_call: TRBD1
cdr3_nt: TGTGCCAGCACTCCCGCCGGGACAGAGTCCTACGAGCAGTACTTC
cdr3_aa: CASTPAGTESYEQYF

clone_size: few
j_call: TRBJ1-2
v_call: TRBV20-1
d_call: -
cdr3_nt: TGCAGTGCTAGACCAGGGACGGAGCCCCACTATGGCTACACCTTC
cdr3_aa: CSARPGTEPHYGYTF

clone_size: many
j_call: TRBJ2-7
v_call: TRBV28
d_call: TRBD1
cdr3_nt: TGTGCCAGCAAATCCGGGACAGGGGACGAGGGGTACTTC
cdr3_aa: CASKSGTGDEGYF

clone_size: few
j_call: TRBJ2-7
v_call: TRBV12-3/TRBV12-4
d_call: TRBD2
cdr3_nt: TGTGCCAGCAGCCTCGGGACTAGCGGAATAGAGGTCTACGAGCAGTACTTC
cdr3_aa: CASSLGTSGIEVYEQYF

clone_size: few
j_call: TRBJ2-5
v_call: TRBV28
d_call: TRBD2
cdr3_nt: TGTGCCAGCAGTTCGCGACTAGCGGGCTACCAAGAGACCCAGTACTTC
cdr3_aa: CASSSRLAGYQETQYF

clone_size: -
j_call: TRBJ1-6
v_call: TRBV27
d_call: TRBD1
cdr3_nt: TGTGCCAGAGCCCCCCCAGGGGGATGGTCACCCCTCCACTTT
cdr3_aa: CARAPPGGWSPLHF